Each of the 19 T cell receptor beta chains below was sequenced from the same sample in a study of technical replicates of blood from a handful of donors. Some clones are missing from TCRdb's copy, which holds only in-frame ones; the method was immunoSEQ multiplex PCR. The sample shows just under 45,000 clones, 96% of them seen only once. The sequenced sample consisted of T cells isolated from PBMCs. The receptor set was obtained from a human donor in good health.

The chain has TRBV7-3 and TRBJ2-2; possible D gene TRBD1, 7 bases. The germline V gene encodes CDR1 SGHTA and CDR2 FQGTGA. CDR3 length: 15 amino acids. V dropped 6 bases and J dropped 5 bases, with 16 bases sitting between them. CDR3: CASSQGGRLTGELFF. CDR3 sequence (DNA): TGTGCCAGCAGTCAGGGGGGACGGCTAACCGGGGAGCTGTTTTTT.

The genes are TRBV5-6 and TRBJ2-7; no clear D. CDR1 is SGHDT and CDR2 is YYEEEE in the germline V gene. V was trimmed by 1 base and J by 1 base, leaving 3 bases between them. CDR3 length: 12 amino acids. CDR3 sequence: CASSLSSYEQYF. The DNA of the CDR3 is TGTGCCAGCAGCTTGTCATCCTACGAGCAGTACTTC.

The rearrangement joins TRBV2 to TRBJ1-5; TRBD1 might be the D (5 bases). Germline CDR1 reads SNHLY; CDR2 reads FYNNEI. CDR3 length equals 12 residues. V lost 6 bases and J 8 bases, leaving 11 bases between the germline ends. CDR3 sequence (DNA): TGTGCCAGCAGGGATCCGACAGAGCCCCAGCATTTT. Its protein is CASRDPTEPQHF.

The chain carries TRBV29-1 and TRBJ1-1; 9 nucleotides agree with TRBD1. The CDR3 is 15 amino acids. After removal of 6 bases from V and 6 bases from J, the junction contained 14 bases not matched to a gene. The V gene's germline CDR1 is SQVTM and CDR2 ANQGSEA. Written as DNA, the CDR3 is TGCAGCGTCCGCCGGACAGGGGAAGTTGTCGCTGAAGCTTTCTTT. Translating gives CSVRRTGEVVAEAFF.

The chain employs TRBV18 and TRBJ1-1; TRBD1 agrees at 9 bases. With 6 bases clipped from V and 2 bases from J, the junction kept 10 bases outside the gene matches. This CDR3 contains 16 residues. Germline values: CDR1 KGHSH, CDR2 LQKENI. In nucleotides, the CDR3 is TGTGCCAGCTCGGAAACAGGGGGCGCGTTTAACACTGAAGCTTTCTTT. Translating gives CASSETGGAFNTEAFF.

V usage is TRBV29-1 and J usage is TRBJ1-1, with 10 nucleotides matching TRBD1. In germline, CDR1 is SQVTM, CDR2 ANQGSEA. The V and J ends lost 0 bases and 1 base, in that order; junction bases with no gene match: 2. This CDR3 has 15 residues. The CDR3 DNA follows: TGCAGCGTTGAAGAGGGGACAGGGGCGAACACTGAAGCTTTCTTT. Protein product: CSVEEGTGANTEAFF. The full variable domain, rest sourced from reference TRBV29-1 and TRBJ1-1, is SAVISQKPSRDICQRGTSLTIQCQVDSQVTMMFWYRQQPGQSLTLIATANQGSEATYESGFVIDKFPISRPNLTFSTLTVSNMSPEDSSIYLCSVEEGTGANTEAFFGQGTRLTVV.

V gene TRBV13 combines with J gene TRBJ2-2; no firm D call. This CDR3 is built from 13 residues. V was pared by 2 bases and J by 4 bases, with 5 bases between. Germline CDR1 is PRHDT and CDR2 is FYEKMQ (reference sequence). CDR3 nucleotides: TGTGCCAGCAGCTTATACACCACCGGGGAGCTGTTTTTT. Its translation: CASSLYTTGELFF.

The chain is built from TRBV5-1 and TRBJ2-7, with D tentatively TRBD1 (5 bases). V was pared by 0 bases and J by 6 bases, with 10 bases between. Germline V gene sequence: CDR1 SGHRS, CDR2 YFSETQ. This CDR3 comprises 13 residues. The CDR3 coding sequence is TGCGCCAGCAGCTTGGAATCTGGGGCCGAGCAGTACTTC. This codes for CASSLESGAEQYF.

The chain recombines TRBV28 with TRBJ2-7, with 9 bases that match TRBD2. Losses at the gene ends were 6 bases for V and 4 bases for J; bases not matched to a gene: 22. CDR3 length equals 19 residues. In germline, CDR1 is MDHEN, CDR2 SYDVKM. The CDR3 reads CASSTQVAGEPTNRYEQYF. The CDR3 nucleotides read TGTGCCAGCAGCACCCAGGTAGCGGGAGAGCCTACCAACAGGTACGAGCAGTACTTC.

The chain is built from TRBV5-1 and TRBJ2-7; tentatively, D is TRBD1 (6 bases). CDR1 SGHRS and CDR2 YFSETQ come from the germline V gene. V was pared by 1 base and J by 5 bases, with 16 bases between. The CDR3 has 15 residues. This chain's CDR3 is CASSLRQGRSDEQYF. CDR3 sequence (DNA): TGCGCCAGCAGCTTGCGGCAGGGGCGCTCGGACGAGCAGTACTTC.

This clone was counted between two and nine times. The V gene is TRBV29-1, the J gene TRBJ1-4; D gene ambiguous. The CDR3 has 14 amino acids. Trimming took off 6 bases at V and 0 bases at J, with 11 bases between the two ends. Germline assignment: CDR1 SQVTM and CDR2 ANQGSEA. This CDR3 reads CSVGLPSTNEKLFF. CDR3 DNA sequence: TGCAGCGTGGGCCTCCCTTCAACTAATGAAAAACTGTTTTTT.

The V call is TRBV7-8, the J call TRBJ1-5; no reliable D call. The CDR3 extends over 13 amino acids. Germline-derived CDR1 and CDR2 are SGHVS and FQNEAQ. V was clipped by 1 base and J by 10 bases, with 11 bases between them. The CDR3 DNA follows: TGTGCCAGCAGCTTAGGGCCGGCGGCTCCCCAGCATTTT. Protein product: CASSLGPAAPQHF.

The J gene is TRBJ2-7, the V gene TRBV7-8; D perhaps matches TRBD1 (6 bases). Per the germline V gene, CDR1 is SGHVS and CDR2 is FQNEAQ. The CDR3 has 12 amino acids. V gave up 1 base and J gave up 6 bases, with 7 bases separating them. CDR3 DNA sequence: TGTGCCAGCAGCTTAGTCAGGGGCGAGCAGTACTTC. This sequence encodes CASSLVRGEQYF.

This chain uses TRBV2 with TRBJ1-1; 7 positions agree with TRBD1. CDR1 SNHLY and CDR2 FYNNEI come from the germline V gene. The ends lost 10 bases at V and 0 bases at J; junction bases unmatched: 5. This CDR3 contains 13 residues. CDR3 coding DNA: TGTGCCACAATGGACAGGATGAACACTGAAGCTTTCTTT. It yields the protein CATMDRMNTEAFF.

The J gene is TRBJ1-2, the V gene TRBV29-1; tentatively, D is TRBD1 (6 bases). V was cut by 6 bases and J by 5 bases, with 16 bases left in between. This CDR3 is built from 13 residues. Germline V gives CDR1 SQVTM, CDR2 ANQGSEA. The DNA for the CDR3 is TGCAGCGTGGGACGTACAGGGCGGTATGGCTACACCTTC. Amino acids: CSVGRTGRYGYTF. Using reference TRBV29-1 and TRBJ1-2 for the parts outside the CDR3, the full variable domain is SAVISQKPSRDICQRGTSLTIQCQVDSQVTMMFWYRQQPGQSLTLIATANQGSEATYESGFVIDKFPISRPNLTFSTLTVSNMSPEDSSIYLCSVGRTGRYGYTFGSGTRLTVV.

This clone occurred once. J is TRBJ1-1 and V is TRBV9; D is uncertain. The V gene's germline CDR1 is SGDLS and CDR2 YYNGEE. This CDR3 is built from 14 residues. V lost 4 bases, J lost 5 bases, and 15 bases lay in between. This chain's CDR3 is CASSSPEGTTEAFF. CDR3 nucleotides: TGTGCCAGCAGCTCTCCCGAGGGAACTACTGAAGCTTTCTTT.

This chain joins TRBV9 and TRBJ1-2; tentatively, D is TRBD1 (5 bases). Germline assignment: CDR1 SGDLS and CDR2 YYNGEE. The CDR3 totals 13 residues. V lost 7 bases to trimming and J lost 7 bases, with 17 bases between them. The CDR3 DNA is TGTGCCAGCTCGGTGACAGCAGTCTCTGGCTACACCTTC. Its protein is CASSVTAVSGYTF.

This clone has only a few counts. This sequence joins TRBV13 and TRBJ2-2; possible D gene TRBD1, 6 bases. V shed 5 bases and J shed 5 bases, with 12 bases lying between them. The germline gives CDR1 PRHDT, CDR2 FYEKMQ (reference sequence). This CDR3 has 14 amino acids. CDR3 residues: CASSGPQGTGELFF. The CDR3 region has the DNA TGTGCCAGCAGCGGGCCCCAGGGGACCGGGGAGCTGTTTTTT.

The CDR3 reads CASSLGGTGLLRQDGYTF. Here the CDR3 DNA reads TGTGCCAGCAGCTTGGGCGGGACAGGGCTTTTACGCCAAGATGGCTACACCTTC. This chain links TRBV5-4 with TRBJ1-2; 9 bases line up with TRBD1. This CDR3 is 18 amino acids long. Germline CDR1 SGHNT, CDR2 YYREEE (reference sequence). V gave up 0 bases and J gave up 6 bases; unmatched junction bases: 15.